This note documents a single TCR beta chain sequence. Its specificity is not known. With V trimmed by 6 bases and J by 3 bases, 5 bases remained unmatched. Germline assignment: CDR1 SGHTA and CDR2 FQGNSA. The CDR3 totals 14 residues. The sample originates from a study of shared clonotypes between healthy human individuals. CD45RA-negative memory and CD45RA+ naive subsets were split from the CD4+ cells. Study-wide findings and caveats: Larger richness was generally estimated for naive than memory subsets. Clonotype sharing among donors was thought likely to change with sequencing depth.

The data were produced by immunoSEQ multiplex PCR, yet TCRdb's version contains in-frame clones alone and is incomplete. The sample holds approximately 2.3 million clones, approximately 93% seen once. Specimen: naive CD4+ T cells from PBMCs. This sample's subset: CD45RA+ positively selected. The rearrangement uses TRBV7-2 and TRBJ1-1; TRBD1 aligns across 9 bases. This TCR was recovered from a young man in good health. Some clones in this sample may be carry-over from other donors' samples. CDR3 coding DNA: TGTGCCAGCAGGCGACAGGGGGGTGACACTGAAGCTTTCTTT. It is translated as CASRRQGGDTEAFF.